This record covers a single T cell receptor beta chain. The data derive from a study of T cell responses to AZD1222 COVID-19 vaccine. Produced via immunoSEQ multiplex PCR; TCRdb's table is partial and in-frame only. The table lists around 87,000 clones, just over 90% of them singletons. V shed 8 bases and J shed 3 bases, with 23 bases lying between them. Looked up from germline, CDR1 is MDHEN and CDR2 is SYDVKM. This CDR3 comprises 17 residues. V gene TRBV28 combines with J gene TRBJ1-5, with D tentatively TRBD1 (6 bases). The sequence came from an adult in good health. The material sequenced was peripheral blood, taken on day 0 of AZD1222 vaccination. CDR3 protein: CASLSLWGGGSNQPQHF. CDR3 nucleotide sequence: TGTGCCAGCCTCAGTTTATGGGGAGGGGGGTCCAATCAGCCCCAGCATTTT.